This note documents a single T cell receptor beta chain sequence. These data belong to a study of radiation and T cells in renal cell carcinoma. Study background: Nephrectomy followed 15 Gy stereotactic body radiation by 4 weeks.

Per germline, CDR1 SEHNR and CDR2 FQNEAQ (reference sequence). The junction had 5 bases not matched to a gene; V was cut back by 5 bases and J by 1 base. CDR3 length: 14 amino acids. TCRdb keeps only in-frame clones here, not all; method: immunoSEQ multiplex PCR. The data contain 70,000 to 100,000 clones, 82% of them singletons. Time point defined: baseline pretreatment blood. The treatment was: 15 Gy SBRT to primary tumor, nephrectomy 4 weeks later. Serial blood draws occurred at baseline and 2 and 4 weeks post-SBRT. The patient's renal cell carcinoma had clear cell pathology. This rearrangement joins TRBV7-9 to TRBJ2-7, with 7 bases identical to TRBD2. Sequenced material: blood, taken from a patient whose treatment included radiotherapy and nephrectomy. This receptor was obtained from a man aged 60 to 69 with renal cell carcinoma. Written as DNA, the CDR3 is TGTGCCAGCAGCGATGGGGGGGAGTCCTACGAGCAGTACTTC. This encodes CASSDGGESYEQYF.